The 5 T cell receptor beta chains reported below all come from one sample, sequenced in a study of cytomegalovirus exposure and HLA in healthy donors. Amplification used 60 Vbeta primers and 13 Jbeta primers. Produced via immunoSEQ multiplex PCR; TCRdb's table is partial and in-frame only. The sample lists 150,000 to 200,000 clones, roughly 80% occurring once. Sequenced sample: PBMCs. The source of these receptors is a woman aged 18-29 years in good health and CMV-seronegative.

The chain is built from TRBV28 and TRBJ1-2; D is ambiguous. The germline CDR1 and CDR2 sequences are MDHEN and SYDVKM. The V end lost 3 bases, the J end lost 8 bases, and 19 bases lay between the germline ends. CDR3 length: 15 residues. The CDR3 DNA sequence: TGTGCCAGCAGTTTCCTGGGTTCCGGAGAAGACGGCTACACCTTC. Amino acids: CASSFLGSGEDGYTF.

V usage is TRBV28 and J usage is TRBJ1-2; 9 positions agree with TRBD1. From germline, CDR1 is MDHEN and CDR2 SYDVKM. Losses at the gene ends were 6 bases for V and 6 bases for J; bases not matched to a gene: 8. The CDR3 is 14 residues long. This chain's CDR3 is CASRTGGAKDGYTF. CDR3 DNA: TGTGCCAGCAGAACAGGGGGCGCGAAGGATGGCTACACCTTC.

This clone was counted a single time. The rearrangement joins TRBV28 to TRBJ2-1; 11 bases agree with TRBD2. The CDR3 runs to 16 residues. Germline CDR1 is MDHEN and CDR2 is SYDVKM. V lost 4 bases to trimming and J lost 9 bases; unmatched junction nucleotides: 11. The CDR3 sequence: CASSSLHLAGGTEQFF. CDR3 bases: TGTGCCAGCAGTTCCCTCCACCTAGCGGGAGGCACTGAGCAGTTCTTC.

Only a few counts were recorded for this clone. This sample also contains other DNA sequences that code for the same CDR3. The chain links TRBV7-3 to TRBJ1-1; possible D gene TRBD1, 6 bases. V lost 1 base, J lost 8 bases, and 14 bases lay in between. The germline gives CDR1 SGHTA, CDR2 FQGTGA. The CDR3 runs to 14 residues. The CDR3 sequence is CASSLRGGPSEAFF. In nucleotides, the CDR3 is TGTGCCAGCAGCTTAAGGGGGGGCCCGAGCGAAGCTTTCTTT.

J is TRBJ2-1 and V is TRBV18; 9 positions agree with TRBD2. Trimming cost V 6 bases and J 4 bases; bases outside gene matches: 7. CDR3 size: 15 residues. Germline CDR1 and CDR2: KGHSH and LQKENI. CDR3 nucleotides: TGTGCCAGCTCCCCTCGGCTAGCGGGATACAATGAGCAGTTCTTC. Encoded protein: CASSPRLAGYNEQFF.